A single sample is the source of the 20 T cell receptor beta chains below, sequenced in a study of T-cell memory formation after mild COVID-19. MiXCR, applied by TCRdb to the 5' RACE reads, yields one record per CDR3 protein. The sample lists a few hundred thousand distinct CDR3 sequences; about 20% were seen once. Sequenced sample: PBMCs or a T cell subset sorted from them (not recorded which). The receptors come from a man aged 18-30 years who had mild COVID-19 (a few samples of this study predate the infection). Cell type and time point are not known.

The J gene is TRBJ2-7, the V gene TRBV7-2; D not resolved. There are 14 residues in the CDR3. V was trimmed by 2 bases and J by 4 bases, leaving 12 bases between them. Germline lookup yields CDR1 SGHTA and CDR2 FQGNSA. The CDR3 nucleotides are TGTGCCAGCAGCTTAAGAAGCAAAGGGTACGAGCAGTACGTC. This encodes CASSLRSKGYEQYV.

CDR3 loop: CASNGPQGMNGYTF. The CDR3 region has the DNA TGTGCCAGCAACGGCCCCCAGGGGATGAATGGCTACACCTTC. The chain uses TRBV2 and TRBJ1-2; weak D call: TRBD1 (6 bases). Germline V gene data show CDR1 as SNHLY and CDR2 as FYNNEI. This CDR3 has 14 residues. Trimming stripped 7 bases from V and 6 bases from J, with 18 bases between.

The chain joins TRBV3-1 to TRBJ1-4; 10 positions agree with TRBD1. CDR1 is LGHDT and CDR2 is YNNKEL in the germline V gene (reference sequence). With V trimmed by 7 bases and J by 7 bases, 9 bases remained unmatched. The length of the CDR3 is 15 residues. The CDR3 nucleotides are TGTGCCAGCACTCTCCACCGGGACAGGGGTGAAAAACTGTTTTTT. This sequence encodes CASTLHRDRGEKLFF.

The CDR3 sequence: CASAHRTEAFF. CDR3 DNA sequence: TGTGCCAGCGCTCATAGGACTGAAGCTTTCTTT. The chain combines TRBV28 with TRBJ1-1; D not resolved. Trimming cost V 8 bases and J 5 bases, with 9 bases left between them. This CDR3 has 11 amino acids. Germline V gives CDR1 MDHEN, CDR2 SYDVKM.

This clonotype was detected once. The chain uses TRBV21-1 and TRBJ2-7. TRBV21-1 is classified as a pseudogene. This CDR3 comprises 11 residues. The CDR3 DNA reads as TGTGCCAGCAGCAGCAGATACGAGCAGTACGTC. Amino acids: CASSSRYEQYV.

This chain joins TRBV18 and TRBJ2-3, with 8 positions matching TRBD1. Germline V CDR1 and CDR2: KGHSH, LQKENI. The CDR3 totals 16 residues. V was clipped by 3 bases and J by 4 bases; unmatched bases: 9. CDR3 DNA sequence: TGTGCCAGCTCACCGTTCCGGACAGGGAGGTCAGATACGCAGTATTTT. Protein sequence: CASSPFRTGRSDTQYF.

The chain carries TRBV7-2 and TRBJ2-2; D unclear. CDR3 length: 18 amino acids. Germline V CDR1 and CDR2: SGHTA, FQGNSA. The V gene lost 1 base and the J gene lost 2 bases, with 17 bases spanning the gap. CDR3 in amino acids: CASSLVPSGRLNTGELFF. The CDR3 nucleotides read TGTGCCAGCAGCTTAGTCCCCTCTGGACGGCTAAACACCGGGGAGCTGTTTTTT.

Only a few counts were recorded for this clonotype. This chain uses TRBV10-3 with TRBJ1-3, with 8 bases that match TRBD1. In germline, CDR1 is ENHRY, CDR2 SYGVKD. V was clipped by 10 bases and J by 1 base; unmatched bases: 9. The CDR3 consists of 15 residues. The chain's CDR3 is CATVDRDGSGNTIYF. Here the CDR3 DNA reads TGTGCCACCGTGGACAGGGACGGGTCTGGAAACACCATATATTTT.

The chain has TRBV3-1 and TRBJ1-2; tentatively, D is TRBD1 (5 bases). Germline V gives CDR1 LGHDT, CDR2 YNNKEL (reference sequence). This CDR3 has 15 amino acids. Trimming removed 2 bases from V and 5 bases from J, with 15 bases in between. The CDR3: CASSQQAGTAYGYTF. The CDR3 coding sequence is TGTGCCAGCAGCCAACAGGCAGGGACCGCTTATGGCTACACCTTC.

V gene TRBV6-5 combines with J gene TRBJ1-2; 10 positions agree with TRBD1. This CDR3 has 16 residues. CDR1 is MNHEY, CDR2 SVGAGI, per germline. Trimming cost V 0 bases and J 3 bases; bases outside gene matches: 4. CDR3 amino acids: CASSYSTGQGDYGYTF. The CDR3 region has the DNA TGTGCCAGCAGTTACTCGACCGGACAGGGGGACTATGGCTACACCTTC.

The chain uses TRBV4-1 and TRBJ2-7, with a tentative D call TRBD2 (6 bases). CDR1 MGHRA and CDR2 YSYEKL come from the germline V gene. Trimming shortened V by 4 bases and J by 2 bases, and 18 bases separated the two germline ends. This CDR3 is 16 amino acids long. As DNA, the CDR3 is TGCGCCAGCAGCCCCCAGGAGGGCAGGGCCCCCTACGAGCAGTACGTC. It is translated as CASSPQEGRAPYEQYV.

This rearrangement joins TRBV6-6 to TRBJ1-2, with D unresolved. V was shortened by 1 base and J by 3 bases, with 9 bases between the two germline ends. The CDR3 extends over 14 amino acids. In germline, CDR1 is MNHNY, CDR2 SVGAGI (reference sequence). As DNA, the CDR3 is TGTGCCAGCAGTTACTTCGGGTCAGACTATGGCTACACCTTC. Its protein product is CASSYFGSDYGYTF.

This clonotype was found a few times. In DNA form, the CDR3 reads TGTGCCAGCAGTAAAAGGGACAGGGTGAACACCGGGGAGCTGTTTTTT. It yields the protein CASSKRDRVNTGELFF. V and J are TRBV11-2 and TRBJ2-2, with 9 bases identical to TRBD1. The CDR3 extends over 16 amino acids. The junction had 6 bases not matched to a gene; V was cut back by 6 bases and J by 1 base. Germline CDR1 is SGHAT and CDR2 is FQNNGV. The whole variable domain, filled in from reference TRBV11-2 and TRBJ2-2, reads EAGVAQSPRYKIIEKRQSVAFWCNPISGHATLYWYQQILGQGPKLLIQFQNNGVVDDSQLPKDRFSAERLKGVDSTLKIQPAKLEDSAVYLCASSKRDRVNTGELFFGEGSRLTVL.

CDR3 in DNA: TGTGCCAGCAGCCCCGGAGGGAGTCGAGGTGAGCAGTTCTTC. Protein product: CASSPGGSRGEQFF. The chain recombines TRBV7-2 with TRBJ2-1; a possible D gene is TRBD2 (6 bases). The germline V gene has CDR1 SGHTA and CDR2 FQGNSA. V was pared by 5 bases and J by 9 bases, with 17 bases between. The CDR3 has 14 amino acids.

This chain uses TRBV30 with TRBJ2-1, with D perhaps assigned TRBD1 or TRBD2 (5 bases each). Germline V gene data show CDR1 as GTSNPN and CDR2 as SVGIG (reference sequence). V was clipped by 5 bases and J by 5 bases, with 13 bases between them. CDR3 length equals 13 residues. The CDR3: CAWGIGTDNEQFF. The DNA for the CDR3 is TGTGCCTGGGGAATCGGGACGGACAATGAGCAGTTCTTC. The full variable domain, with the rest looked up from reference TRBV30 and TRBJ2-1, is SQTIHQWPATLVQPVGSPLSLECTVEGTSNPNLYWYRQAAGRGLQLLFYSVGIGQISSEVPQNLSASRPQDRQFILSSKKLLLSDSGFYLCAWGIGTDNEQFFGPGTRLTVL.

The chain employs TRBV11-2 and TRBJ2-4, with 8 bases that match TRBD1. Germline trimming cut 5 bases from V and 2 bases from J; bases unmatched to any gene: 8. The CDR3 totals 16 residues. Germline loops: CDR1 SGHAT, CDR2 FQNNGV. The CDR3 nucleotides are TGTGCCAGCAGCCATACAGGGGGGCTGCCCAAAAACATTCAGTACTTC. Its translation is CASSHTGGLPKNIQYF.

Only a few counts were recorded for this clonotype. The V and J genes are TRBV5-5 and TRBJ2-3; 8 bases fit TRBD1. CDR1 and CDR2 from the germline V gene are SGHKS and YYEKEE (reference sequence). The V and J ends lost 4 bases and 4 bases, in that order; junction bases with no gene match: 8. The CDR3 is 15 residues long. The CDR3 DNA reads TGTGCCAGCAGCGGACAGGGCTCCGCGCCAGATACGCAGTATTTT. It is translated as CASSGQGSAPDTQYF.

This clonotype was recorded a few times. The chain uses TRBV12-3 or TRBV12-4 and TRBJ1-1; perhaps TRBD1 as D (6 bases). There are 16 residues in the CDR3. Trimming took off 8 bases at V and 3 bases at J, with 22 bases between the two ends. The CDR3 sequence: CASSRDIRTMYTEAFF. The DNA for the CDR3 is TGTGCCAGCTCGCGGGACATCCGTACTATGTACACTGAAGCTTTCTTT.

This clonotype was counted at least ten times. J is TRBJ1-1 and V is TRBV6-5; D might be TRBD1 (5 bases). The germline gives CDR1 MNHEY, CDR2 SVGAGI. The CDR3 runs 15 residues. V lost 0 bases and J lost 10, with 18 bases in between. The CDR3 loop is CASSYSTVGPGRAFF. The CDR3 DNA sequence: TGTGCCAGCAGTTACTCGACGGTTGGACCAGGGAGAGCTTTCTTT.

This chain links TRBV3-1 with TRBJ1-6; a weak D match, TRBD1 (5 bases). The V end lost 4 bases, the J end lost 7 bases, and 11 bases lay between the germline ends. Germline CDR1 and CDR2: LGHDT and YNNKEL (reference sequence). This CDR3 comprises 14 residues. The CDR3 bases are TGTGCCAGCAGCCCGGGGACGGAGAATTCACCCCTCCACTTT. Its translation is CASSPGTENSPLHF.